The 8 T cell receptor beta chains given below trace back to one sample, sequenced in a study of blood T cells in healthy people across ages. Primers used in a second PCR of roughly 6 to 11 cycles were a sample-barcoded 5' primer and a J-beta primer mix. TCRdb independently ran MiXCR on the 5' RACE reads; one entry per CDR3 protein. The table includes about 720,000 distinct CDR3 sequences, just under 25% detected once. These data also featured in a second study, about T cells of mothers and their children.

Sequencing was done on a sample of blood. These receptors all stem from a boy aged 5-17 years in good health.

The V call is TRBV5-5, the J call TRBJ2-3; D unresolved. CDR1 SGHKS and CDR2 YYEKEE come from the germline V gene (reference sequence). The CDR3 totals 16 residues. With 3 bases removed from V and 0 bases from J, the gap between germline ends came to 14 bases. CDR3 DNA sequence: TGTGCCAGCAGCTGGTGGTGGGAATTGAGCACAGATACGCAGTATTTT. Residues: CASSWWWELSTDTQYF.

This clonotype occurred a few times. This chain connects TRBV7-2 to TRBJ2-5; D possibly uses TRBD1 or TRBD2 (6 bases each). Germline CDR1 SGHTA, CDR2 FQGNSA. The length of the CDR3 is 13 residues. V lost 6 bases and J lost 5, with 13 bases in between. The CDR3: CASREGGAETQYF. Here the CDR3 DNA reads TGTGCCAGCAGGGAGGGGGGCGCGGAGACCCAGTACTTC.

With regard to this clonotype: An end of the junction differs from the germline gene, which may be a read error. This CDR3 is CSTRGVGYTEAFF. In DNA form, the CDR3 reads TGCAGTACTAGAGGAGTGGGGTACACTGAAGCTTTCTTT. The V and J genes are TRBV20-1 and TRBJ1-1; D gene unclear. This CDR3 is built from 13 residues. Germline V CDR1 and CDR2: DFQATT, SNEGSKA (reference sequence).

This chain connects TRBV7-9 to TRBJ2-4; the D is unclear. The germline V gene has CDR1 SEHNR and CDR2 FQNEAQ (reference sequence). This CDR3 is 13 amino acids long. With 7 bases removed from V and 1 base from J, the gap between germline ends came to 8 bases. CDR3 DNA sequence: TGTGCCAGCACCTCCACGGCCAAAAACATTCAGTACTTC. Translation: CASTSTAKNIQYF.

This clonotype was found a few times. A read error may produce the germline difference seen at one junction end. The rearrangement uses TRBV6-5 and TRBJ1-4; no reliable D call. The CDR3 extends over 15 amino acids. Germline lookup yields CDR1 MNHEY and CDR2 SVGAGI. The chain's CDR3 is CASSYTALGSEKLFF. DNA of the CDR3: TGTGCCAGCAGTTACACCGCCTTAGGGAGCGAAAAGCTGTTTTTT.

V is TRBV5-1 and J is TRBJ2-7; D may be TRBD1 or TRBD2 (5 bases each). Germline-derived CDR1 and CDR2 are SGHRS and YFSETQ. The V and J ends lost 2 bases and 0 bases respectively, with 18 bases between them. CDR3 length: 17 residues. The CDR3 region is CASSFVVGTRSSYEQYF. The DNA for the CDR3 is TGCGCCAGCAGCTTCGTTGTCGGGACCCGAAGCTCCTACGAGCAGTACTTC.

The chain has TRBV5-1 and TRBJ2-3, with 7 nucleotides matching TRBD2. The CDR3 extends over 12 amino acids. J lost 3 bases, V lost 5 bases, and 0 bases had no gene match. Germline CDR1 reads SGHRS; CDR2 reads YFSETQ. The CDR3 region is CASRRETDTQYF. The CDR3 DNA follows: TGCGCCAGCAGGCGGGAGACAGATACGCAGTATTTT.

The chain carries TRBV7-9 and TRBJ2-1, with TRBD2 matching over 15 bases. J lost 0 bases, V lost 6 bases, and 9 bases had no gene match. The CDR3 has 19 amino acids. Germline V gene sequence: CDR1 SEHNR, CDR2 FQNEAQ (reference sequence). For the CDR3, the DNA is TGTGCCAGCAGGGCAACCGGGACTAGCGGGAGGACCTCCTACAATGAGCAGTTCTTC. This translates into CASRATGTSGRTSYNEQFF.